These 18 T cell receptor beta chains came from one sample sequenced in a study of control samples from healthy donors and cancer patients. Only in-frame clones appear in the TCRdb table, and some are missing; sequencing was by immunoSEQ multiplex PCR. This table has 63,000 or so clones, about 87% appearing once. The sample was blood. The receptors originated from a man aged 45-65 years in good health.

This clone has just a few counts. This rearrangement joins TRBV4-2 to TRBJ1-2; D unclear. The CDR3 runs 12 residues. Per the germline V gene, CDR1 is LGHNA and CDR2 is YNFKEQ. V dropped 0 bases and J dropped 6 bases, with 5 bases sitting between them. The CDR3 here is CASSQDADGYTF. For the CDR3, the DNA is TGTGCCAGCAGCCAAGATGCGGATGGCTACACCTTC.

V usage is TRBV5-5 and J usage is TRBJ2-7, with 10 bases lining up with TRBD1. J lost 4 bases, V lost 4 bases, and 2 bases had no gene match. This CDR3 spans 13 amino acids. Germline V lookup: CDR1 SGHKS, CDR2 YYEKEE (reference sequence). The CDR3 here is CASSPDRGYEQYF. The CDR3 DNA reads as TGTGCCAGCAGCCCGGACAGGGGGTACGAGCAGTACTTC. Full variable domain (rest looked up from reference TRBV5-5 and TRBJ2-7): DAGVTQSPTHLIKTRGQQVTLRCSPISGHKSVSWYQQVLGQGPQFIFQYYEKEERGRGNFPDRFSARQFPNYSSELNVNALLLGDSALYLCASSPDRGYEQYFGPGTRLTVT.

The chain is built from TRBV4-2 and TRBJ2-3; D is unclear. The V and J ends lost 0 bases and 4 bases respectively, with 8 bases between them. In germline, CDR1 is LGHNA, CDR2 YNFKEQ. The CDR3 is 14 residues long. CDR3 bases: TGTGCCAGCAGCCAAGAGAAAGCTTCAGATACGCAGTATTTT. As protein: CASSQEKASDTQYF.

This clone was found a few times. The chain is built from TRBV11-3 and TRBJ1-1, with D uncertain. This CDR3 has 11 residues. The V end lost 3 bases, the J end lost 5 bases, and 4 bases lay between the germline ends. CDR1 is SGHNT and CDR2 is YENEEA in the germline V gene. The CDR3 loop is CASSFRTEAFF. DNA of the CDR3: TGTGCCAGCAGCTTTAGAACTGAAGCTTTCTTT.

The CDR3 sequence is CASCCPGGAYTEAFF. CDR3 DNA: TGTGCCAGTTGTTGTCCAGGGGGCGCTTACACTGAAGCTTTCTTT. V is TRBV19 and J is TRBJ1-1; 8 nucleotides line up with TRBD1. Germline CDR1 and CDR2: LNHDA and SQIVND (reference sequence). This CDR3 spans 15 amino acids. The J segment lost 3 bases and the V segment lost 8 bases, leaving 11 bases of the junction unmatched.

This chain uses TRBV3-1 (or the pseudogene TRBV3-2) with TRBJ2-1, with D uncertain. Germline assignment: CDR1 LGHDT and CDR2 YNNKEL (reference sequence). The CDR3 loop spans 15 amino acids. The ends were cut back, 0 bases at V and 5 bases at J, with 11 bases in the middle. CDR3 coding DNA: TGTGCCAGCAGCCAAGATCGGACCTCGGACAATGAGCAGTTCTTC. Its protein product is CASSQDRTSDNEQFF.

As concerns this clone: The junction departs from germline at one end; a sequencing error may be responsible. The CDR3 reads CVSQSKTVTNYGYTF. CDR3 nucleotide sequence: TGTGTCAGCCAATCAAAGACAGTAACTAACTATGGCTACACCTTC. V and J are TRBV18 and TRBJ1-2, with D tentatively TRBD1 (5 bases). From germline, CDR1 is KGHSH and CDR2 LQKENI. The CDR3 spans 15 residues. The full variable domain, rest sourced from reference TRBV18 and TRBJ1-2, is NAGVMQNPRHLVRRRGQEARLRCSPMKGHSHVYWYRQLPEEGLKFMVYLQKENIIDESGMPKERFSAEFPKEGPSILRIQQVVRGDSAAYFCVSQSKTVTNYGYTFGSGTRLTVV.

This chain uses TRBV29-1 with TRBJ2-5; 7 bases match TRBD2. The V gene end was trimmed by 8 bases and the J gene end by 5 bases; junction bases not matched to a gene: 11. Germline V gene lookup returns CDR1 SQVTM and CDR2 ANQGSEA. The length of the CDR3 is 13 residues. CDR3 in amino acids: CSLYTGRGETQYF. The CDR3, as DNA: TGCAGCCTTTACACGGGGCGGGGGGAGACCCAGTACTTC.

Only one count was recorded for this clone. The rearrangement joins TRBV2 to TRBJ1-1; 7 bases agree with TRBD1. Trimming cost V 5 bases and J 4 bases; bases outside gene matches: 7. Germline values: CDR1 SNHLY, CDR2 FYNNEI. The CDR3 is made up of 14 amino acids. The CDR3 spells CASSTTGLATEAFF. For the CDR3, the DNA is TGTGCCAGCAGTACGACAGGGTTGGCCACTGAAGCTTTCTTT.

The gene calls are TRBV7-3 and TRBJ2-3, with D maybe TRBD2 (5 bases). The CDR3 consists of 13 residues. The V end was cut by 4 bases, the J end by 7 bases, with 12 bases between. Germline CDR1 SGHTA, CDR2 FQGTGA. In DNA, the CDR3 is TGTGCCAGCAGCTCCCGGGGAAGGAATACGCAGTATTTT. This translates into CASSSRGRNTQYF.

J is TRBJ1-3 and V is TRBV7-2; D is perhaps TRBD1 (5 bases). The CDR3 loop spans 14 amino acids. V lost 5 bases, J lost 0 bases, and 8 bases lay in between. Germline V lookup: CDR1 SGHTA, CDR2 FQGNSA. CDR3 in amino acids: CASSRQSSGNTIYF. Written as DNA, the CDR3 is TGTGCCAGCAGCAGACAGAGCTCTGGAAACACCATATATTTT.

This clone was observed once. DNA for the CDR3: TGTGCCAGCAGCCAAGAGAGGGCGACGGCGAATGAGCAGTTCTTC. Translating it yields CASSQERATANEQFF. This sequence joins TRBV4-2 and TRBJ2-1, with a tentative D call TRBD2 (5 bases). Germline V lookup: CDR1 LGHNA, CDR2 YNFKEQ. V dropped 0 bases and J dropped 7 bases, with 13 bases sitting between them. This CDR3 contains 15 residues.

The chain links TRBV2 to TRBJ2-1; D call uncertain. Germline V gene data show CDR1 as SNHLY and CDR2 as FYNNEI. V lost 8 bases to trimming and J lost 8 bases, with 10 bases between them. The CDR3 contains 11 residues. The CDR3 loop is CASAEGDEQFF. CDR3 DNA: TGTGCCAGCGCCGAAGGTGATGAGCAGTTCTTC.

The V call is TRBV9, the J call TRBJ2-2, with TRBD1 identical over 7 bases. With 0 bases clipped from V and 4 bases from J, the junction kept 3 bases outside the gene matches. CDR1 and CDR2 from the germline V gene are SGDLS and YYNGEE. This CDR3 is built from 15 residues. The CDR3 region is CASSVAGQPTGELFF. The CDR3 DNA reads TGTGCCAGCAGCGTAGCGGGACAGCCCACCGGGGAGCTGTTTTTT.

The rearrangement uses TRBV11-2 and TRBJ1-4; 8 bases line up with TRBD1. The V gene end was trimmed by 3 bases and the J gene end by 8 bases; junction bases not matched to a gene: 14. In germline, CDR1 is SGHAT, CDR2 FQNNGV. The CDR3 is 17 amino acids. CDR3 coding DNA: TGTGCCAGCAGCTTGTACCCAATGAGGGGACAGGAAGAAAAACTGTTTTTT. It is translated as CASSLYPMRGQEEKLFF.

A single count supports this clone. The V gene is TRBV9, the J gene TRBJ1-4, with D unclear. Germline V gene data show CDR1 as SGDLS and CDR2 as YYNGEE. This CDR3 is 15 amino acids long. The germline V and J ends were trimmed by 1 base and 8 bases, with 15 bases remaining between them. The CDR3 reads CASSVNPNVAEKLFF. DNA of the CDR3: TGTGCCAGCAGCGTAAACCCCAATGTCGCGGAAAAACTGTTTTTT. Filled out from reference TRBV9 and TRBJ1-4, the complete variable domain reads DSGVTQTPKHLITATGQRVTLRCSPRSGDLSVYWYQQSLDQGLQFLIQYYNGEERAKGNILERFSAQQFPDLHSELNLSSLELGDSALYFCASSVNPNVAEKLFFGSGTQLSVL.

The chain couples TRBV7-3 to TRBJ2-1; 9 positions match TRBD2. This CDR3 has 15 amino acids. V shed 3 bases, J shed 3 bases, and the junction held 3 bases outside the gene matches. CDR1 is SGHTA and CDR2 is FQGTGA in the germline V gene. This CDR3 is CASSLSSGSYNEQFF. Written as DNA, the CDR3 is TGTGCCAGCAGCTTGAGTAGCGGGAGCTACAATGAGCAGTTCTTC.

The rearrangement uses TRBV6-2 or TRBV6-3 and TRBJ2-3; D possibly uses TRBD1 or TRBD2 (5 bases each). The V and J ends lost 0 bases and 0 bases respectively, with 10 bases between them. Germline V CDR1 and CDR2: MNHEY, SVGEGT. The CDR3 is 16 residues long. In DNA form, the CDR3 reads TGTGCCAGCAGTTACTCGGGGGTCCCTAGCACAGATACGCAGTATTTT. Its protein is CASSYSGVPSTDTQYF.